One and the same sample provided the 20 T cell receptor beta chains below, sequenced in a study of metastatic and nonmetastatic thyroid tumors. Before thyroid surgery, none of the patients had received any treatment. TCRdb ran MiXCR on the PCR reads. The sample consists of some 9,900 clones, 32% of them appearing once. Input material: tumor tissue. Receptors were obtained from a female donor with papillary thyroid cancer or a benign thyroid nodule (not recorded which). Some clones in this sample may be carry-over from other donors' samples.

Concerning this clone itself: The germline gene is not matched at one end of the junction; a read error may be the cause. The rearrangement joins TRBV11-2 to TRBJ2-7, with D perhaps matching TRBD1 (6 bases). Per the germline V gene, CDR1 is SGHAT and CDR2 is FQNNGV. The CDR3 loop spans 14 amino acids. CDR3 sequence (DNA): TGTGCCAGCAGCCCGGGGACATCCGGTTACGAACAGTACTTC. Protein: CASSPGTSGYEQYF.

V gene TRBV18 combines with J gene TRBJ2-1; tentatively, D is TRBD2 (6 bases). The germline V gene encodes CDR1 KGHSH and CDR2 LQKENI. The CDR3 has 16 residues. Trimming left V 0 bases short and J 2 bases short, with 11 bases between. The CDR3 reads CASSPPLLAAYNEQFF. Here the CDR3 DNA reads TGTGCCAGCTCACCACCGTTGTTAGCGGCCTACAATGAGCAGTTCTTC.

Within the sample, this clone is medium-sized. The chain employs TRBV11-1 and TRBJ2-1; 11 bases match TRBD2. Germline CDR1 is SGHAT and CDR2 is FQDESV (reference sequence). V gave up 0 bases and J gave up 4 bases; unmatched junction bases: 8. CDR3 length: 18 amino acids. CDR3 in amino acids: CASSLAGTSGRGYNEQFF. The CDR3 DNA sequence: TGTGCCAGCAGCTTAGCGGGGACTAGCGGTAGGGGATACAATGAGCAGTTCTTC.

The rearrangement joins TRBV15 to TRBJ2-7; 14 nucleotides line up with TRBD2. V gave up 7 bases and J gave up 5 bases; unmatched junction bases: 4. The CDR3 totals 14 residues. Germline V gene sequence: CDR1 LNHNV, CDR2 YYDKDF (reference sequence). The CDR3 DNA reads as TGTGCCACCAAAACGGGACTAGCGGGAGACGAGCAGTACTTC. It codes for CATKTGLAGDEQYF.

The chain is built from TRBV11-2 and TRBJ1-1; D is possibly TRBD1 (6 bases). This CDR3 spans 13 amino acids. Germline CDR1 reads SGHAT; CDR2 reads FQNNGV. Trimming stripped 4 bases from V and 4 bases from J, with 10 bases between. The CDR3 spells CASSSLGGTEAFF. In DNA form, the CDR3 reads TGTGCCAGCAGCTCACTAGGGGGCACTGAAGCTTTCTTT.

About this clone: An end of the junction differs from the germline gene, which may be a read error. CDR3: CASKRASATNEKLSF. Written as DNA, the CDR3 is TGTGCCAGCAAGCGGGCCTCCGCAACTAATGAAAAGCTGTCTTTT. The chain uses TRBV27 and TRBJ1-4; D is unresolved. Germline-derived CDR1 and CDR2 are MNHEY and SMNVEV (reference sequence). The CDR3 is 15 amino acids.

CDR3 residues: CASRWQGANEQYF. The CDR3 DNA reads as TGTGCCAGCAGATGGCAGGGGGCCAACGAGCAGTACTTC. The chain carries TRBV27 and TRBJ2-7, with 8 bases fitting TRBD1. The CDR3 sequence is 13 residues long. After removal of 6 bases from V and 5 bases from J, the junction contained 6 bases not matched to a gene. Germline CDR1 reads MNHEY; CDR2 reads SMNVEV (reference sequence).

Judged by abundance, this clone is medium-sized. The rearrangement joins TRBV20-1 to TRBJ2-7, with D maybe TRBD2 (6 bases). The V end was cut by 3 bases, the J end by 2 bases, with 14 bases between. CDR1 is DFQATT, CDR2 SNEGSKA, per germline (reference sequence). This CDR3 is 14 amino acids long. This chain's CDR3 is CSARKRAYTYEQYF. The DNA of the CDR3 is TGCAGTGCTAGGAAGCGGGCCTACACCTACGAGCAGTACTTC.

The table lists this clone with a few counts. V usage is TRBV28 and J usage is TRBJ1-2, with a tentative D call TRBD1 (6 bases). Germline CDR1 reads MDHEN; CDR2 reads SYDVKM. The CDR3 spans 16 residues. V gave up 6 bases and J gave up 1 base, with 18 bases separating them. In DNA, the CDR3 is TGTGCCAGCAGCCGCCACACAGGGTTTGATAACTATGGCTACACCTTC. It yields the protein CASSRHTGFDNYGYTF.

The rearrangement joins TRBV18 to TRBJ2-2; D not certain. This CDR3 has 16 residues. Trimming left V 3 bases short and J 0 bases short, with 11 bases between. Germline V gives CDR1 KGHSH, CDR2 LQKENI. CDR3 protein: CASSPNQPANTGELFF. DNA of the CDR3: TGTGCCAGCTCACCGAACCAGCCTGCGAACACCGGGGAGCTGTTTTTT. Full variable domain (rest looked up from reference TRBV18 and TRBJ2-2): NAGVMQNPRHLVRRRGQEARLRCSPMKGHSHVYWYRQLPEEGLKFMVYLQKENIIDESGMPKERFSAEFPKEGPSILRIQQVVRGDSAAYFCASSPNQPANTGELFFGEGSRLTVL.

By sample fraction, this clone is medium-sized (0.01 to 0.1%). The genes are TRBV11-2 and TRBJ2-5; tentatively, D is TRBD2 (5 bases). Between the trimmed V and J ends, which lost 7 bases and 4 bases, there was a span of 16 bases. The length of the CDR3 is 14 residues. CDR1 and CDR2 from the germline V gene are SGHAT and FQNNGV. CDR3 residues: CASKGWRFVETQYF. CDR3 nucleotide sequence: TGTGCCAGCAAAGGGTGGAGGTTTGTAGAGACCCAGTACTTC.

This chain joins TRBV7-9 and TRBJ1-5; TRBD1 agrees at 10 bases. V lost 4 bases, J lost 2 bases, and 2 bases stayed unmatched. Germline values: CDR1 SEHNR, CDR2 FQNEAQ (reference sequence). CDR3 length: 15 residues. The CDR3 region has the DNA TGTGCCAGCAGCTACGGGACAGGGGGCAATCAGCCCCAGCATTTT. It encodes CASSYGTGGNQPQHF.

This clone was detected a few times. J is TRBJ1-2 and V is TRBV15, with D tentatively TRBD1 (6 bases). CDR3 length: 12 residues. CDR1 and CDR2 from the germline V gene are LNHNV and YYDKDF (reference sequence). Trimming removed 8 bases at V and 4 bases at J, with 11 bases between. CDR3 protein: CATGGPFYGYTF. The CDR3 DNA follows: TGTGCCACCGGGGGGCCCTTCTATGGCTACACCTTC. Full variable domain (outside the CDR3, taken from reference TRBV15 and TRBJ1-2): DAMVIQNPRYQVTQFGKPVTLSCSQTLNHNVMYWYQQKSSQAPKLLFHYYDKDFNNEADTPDNFQSRRPNTSFCFLDIRSPGLGDTAMYLCATGGPFYGYTFGSGTRLTVV.

This clone is categorized as medium-sized (0.01 to 0.1%). The chain joins TRBV6-1 to TRBJ1-1; 8 nucleotides match TRBD1. Germline-derived CDR1 and CDR2 are MNHNS and SASEGT. The CDR3 consists of 15 residues. The V gene end was trimmed by 5 bases and the J gene end by 5 bases; junction bases not matched to a gene: 10. Here the CDR3 reads CASSFPGQGKTEAFF. CDR3 nucleotide sequence: TGTGCCAGCAGTTTTCCCGGACAGGGTAAAACTGAAGCTTTCTTT.

This sequence joins TRBV4-2 and TRBJ2-7; TRBD2 matches at 7 bases. After removal of 6 bases from V and 7 bases from J, the junction contained 6 bases not matched to a gene. CDR3 length: 12 amino acids. Per germline, CDR1 LGHNA and CDR2 YNFKEQ. CDR3 amino acids: CASRAAGREQYF. CDR3 DNA: TGTGCCAGCAGAGCAGCGGGACGGGAGCAGTACTTC.

The table lists this clone with a count of one. The V gene is TRBV9, the J gene TRBJ1-2; possibly TRBD1 for D (5 bases). The CDR3 sequence is 15 residues long. Trimming shortened V by 0 bases and J by 0 bases, and 9 bases separated the two germline ends. The V gene's germline CDR1 is SGDLS and CDR2 YYNGEE. The CDR3, as DNA: TGTGCCAGCAGCGTAGCTAAGACAGCTAACTATGGCTACACCTTC. It yields the protein CASSVAKTANYGYTF. Full variable domain (missing parts from reference TRBV9 and TRBJ1-2): DSGVTQTPKHLITATGQRVTLRCSPRSGDLSVYWYQQSLDQGLQFLIQYYNGEERAKGNILERFSAQQFPDLHSELNLSSLELGDSALYFCASSVAKTANYGYTFGSGTRLTVV.

This clone was seen only a few times. This specimen includes other DNA sequences encoding the same CDR3. This rearrangement joins TRBV24-1 to TRBJ2-1, with a possible D match to TRBD1 (7 bases). With 5 bases removed from V and 4 bases from J, the gap between germline ends came to 23 bases. The length of the CDR3 is 18 residues. Germline values: CDR1 KGHDR, CDR2 SFDVKD. CDR3 sequence reads: CATSGPRVGGGKYNEQFF. Written as DNA, the CDR3 is TGTGCCACCAGTGGCCCTAGAGTAGGGGGCGGGAAGTACAATGAGCAGTTCTTC.

The rearrangement joins TRBV20-1 to TRBJ1-2; D is possibly TRBD1 (6 bases). The CDR3 covers 15 residues. V lost 0 bases to trimming and J lost 3 bases, with 14 bases between them. CDR1 and CDR2 (germline): DFQATT, SNEGSKA (reference sequence). CDR3 amino acids: CSARDLGGGYYGYTF. DNA for the CDR3: TGCAGTGCTAGAGATCTGGGAGGGGGGTACTATGGCTACACCTTC.

This rearrangement joins TRBV3-1 to TRBJ1-2; TRBD1 is a possible D gene (6 bases). Germline CDR1 LGHDT, CDR2 YNNKEL (reference sequence). V dropped 1 base and J dropped 8 bases, with 11 bases sitting between them. CDR3 length equals 13 residues. This chain's CDR3 is CASSQGTARGYTF. CDR3 sequence (DNA): TGTGCCAGCAGCCAAGGGACAGCCAGAGGCTACACCTTC.

This clone showed up many times. The V gene is TRBV5-8, the J gene TRBJ2-1, with D possibly being TRBD2 (5 bases). Trimming removed 4 bases at V and 5 bases at J, with 19 bases between. This CDR3 region has 16 residues. CDR1 and CDR2 (germline): SGHTS, YDEGEE. The CDR3 spells CASSQSPGSGNNEQFF. DNA of the CDR3: TGTGCCAGCAGCCAATCCCCGGGGTCAGGAAACAATGAGCAGTTCTTC.